These 3 T cell receptor beta chains originate from one sample sequenced in a study of T cell responses to AZD1222 COVID-19 vaccine. TCRdb's table, derived via immunoSEQ multiplex PCR, lists solely in-frame clones and lacks some. Of roughly 190,000 clones detected, more than 75% appear once; the ten largest clones hold approximately 0.98%. This sample comprised peripheral blood, obtained on day 0 of AZD1222 vaccination. Receptors were obtained from an adult in good health.

V usage is TRBV2 and J usage is TRBJ2-1; D is unresolved. Germline assignment: CDR1 SNHLY and CDR2 FYNNEI. V lost 1 base and J lost 10, with 11 bases in between. The CDR3 runs 13 residues. The CDR3: CASSEVTPLEQFF. The CDR3 DNA reads as TGTGCCAGCAGTGAAGTGACCCCTTTGGAGCAGTTCTTC. Looking up the rest from reference TRBV2 and TRBJ2-1 gives the full variable domain: EPEVTQTPSHQVTQMGQEVILRCVPISNHLYFYWYRQILGQKVEFLVSFYNNEISEKSEIFDDQFSVERPDGSNFTLKIRSTKLEDSAMYFCASSEVTPLEQFFGPGTRLTVL.

The V call is TRBV6-5, the J call TRBJ1-6; 9 bases line up with TRBD1. Germline V gene data show CDR1 as MNHEY and CDR2 as SVGAGI. V shed 4 bases, J shed 9 bases, and the junction held 4 bases outside the gene matches. The CDR3 covers 14 residues. The CDR3 region is CASSSTGGTSPLHF. The DNA of the CDR3 is TGTGCCAGCAGTTCGACAGGGGGAACTTCACCCCTCCACTTT.

This clone was recorded only once. The chain links TRBV6-5 to TRBJ2-7, with 8 bases fitting TRBD1. Trimming cost V 6 bases and J 2 bases; bases outside gene matches: 3. CDR1 is MNHEY and CDR2 is SVGAGI in the germline V gene. This CDR3 region has 13 residues. Written as DNA, the CDR3 is TGTGCCAGCAGCACAGGGGGTCCCTACGAGCAGTACTTC. This encodes CASSTGGPYEQYF.